This TCR beta chain was obtained from a study of chemoradiotherapy in HPV16-positive cancers. This CDR3 is 16 amino acids long. Per the germline V gene, CDR1 is SGHRS and CDR2 is YFSETQ. Trimming shortened V by 1 base and J by 2 bases, and 12 bases separated the two germline ends. In regard to this clone: Its specificity is not known.

Repertoires were sampled repeatedly during chemoradiotherapy. Overall study results and limits: In HPV16-positive patients, HPV-responsive T-cell expansion tracked better recurrence-free survival. Candidate HPV-specific clones and E7-related TCR motifs grew in tumor during treatment.

TCRdb's copy holds only in-frame clones and misses some; the assay was immunoSEQ multiplex PCR. The sample comprises roughly 17,000 clones, more than 85% of which are singletons, and 12% to 15% rests with the top ten. The sequences come from blood, collected from a patient who underwent chemoradiotherapy. The TCR sequence derives from a human donor with HPV-associated anogenital cancer. V is TRBV5-1 and J is TRBJ2-2; maybe TRBD1 (5 bases). CDR3 in amino acids: CASSLLAGKNTGELFF. The DNA for the CDR3 is TGCGCCAGCAGCTTGTTGGCAGGGAAAAACACCGGGGAGCTGTTTTTT.